The T cell receptor (beta chain) under discussion was sequenced for a study of cytomegalovirus exposure and HLA in healthy donors. Study background: The Caucasian-associated ancestry cluster held 80% to 90% of 398 genotyped donors. Study observations and caveats: V- and J-gene trimming in TCR beta was tied to a missense DCLRE1C variant by an analysis performed later.

Researchers ran the PCR with 60 Vbeta and 13 Jbeta primers. Sequencing used immunoSEQ multiplex PCR; TCRdb keeps in-frame clones, though not all of them. Among 100,000 to 120,000 clones listed, about 69% were seen once. On this clone: Its target is unknown.

V lost 2 bases, J lost 9 bases, and 14 bases lay in between. The CDR3 sequence is 14 residues long. Looked up from germline, CDR1 is MNHEY and CDR2 is SVGAGI. The source of this sequence is a man aged 35-49 years in good health and CMV-seronegative. The chain combines TRBV6-5 with TRBJ1-5; D not certain. The material sequenced was PBMCs. CDR3 sequence (DNA): TGTGCCAGCAGTTACGAATTCGGTGTAAGGCCCCAGCATTTT. This gives the protein CASSYEFGVRPQHF.